The 6 T cell receptor beta chains listed next were all sequenced from one sample in a study of blood T cell repertoires in COVID-19. Assay used: immunoSEQ multiplex PCR; TCRdb lists only in-frame clones, some missing. The sample shows 250,000 to 350,000 clones, approximately 84% of them seen only once. The sample taken for sequencing was peripheral blood. Receptors originate from a human donor with COVID-19, enrolled during active disease. The donor label of this sample is uncertain.

The chain employs TRBV5-8 and TRBJ1-2; 8 positions agree with TRBD1. Trimming cost V 6 bases and J 4 bases; bases outside gene matches: 14. The length of the CDR3 is 16 residues. Germline loops: CDR1 SGHTS, CDR2 YDEGEE. The CDR3, as DNA: TGTGCCAGCACCCCGGGAACCGGACAGGGCGTCTATGGCTACACCTTC. Amino acids: CASTPGTGQGVYGYTF.

V usage is TRBV28 and J usage is TRBJ2-7; tentative D call: TRBD2 (6 bases). Germline CDR1 reads MDHEN; CDR2 reads SYDVKM. The CDR3 sequence is 13 residues long. Trimming pared 5 bases from V and 6 bases from J, leaving 14 bases between. CDR3 bases: TGTGCCAGCAGTCGCATGGTGGGGGGCGAGCAGTACTTC. Translated, it gives CASSRMVGGEQYF. The full variable domain, rest sourced from reference TRBV28 and TRBJ2-7, is DVKVTQSSRYLVKRTGEKVFLECVQDMDHENMFWYRQDPGLGLRLIYFSYDVKMKEKGDIPEGYSVSREKKERFSLILESASTNQTSMYLCASSRMVGGEQYFGPGTRLTVT.

A single count supports this clone. The J gene is TRBJ2-7, the V gene TRBV10-3, with 8 bases fitting TRBD1. The length of the CDR3 is 14 residues. V dropped 3 bases and J dropped 2; count of bases not matched to a gene: 3. Germline V gene lookup returns CDR1 ENHRY and CDR2 SYGVKD. CDR3 in amino acids: CAISDRGPPYEQYF. In nucleotides, the CDR3 is TGTGCCATCAGTGACAGGGGGCCGCCCTACGAGCAGTACTTC.

The J gene is TRBJ1-1, the V gene TRBV19; D is uncertain. The V and J ends lost 2 bases and 7 bases respectively, with 20 bases between them. Germline assignment: CDR1 LNHDA and CDR2 SQIVND (reference sequence). The length of the CDR3 is 16 residues. The CDR3 spells CASSIWGGPVDYEAFF. CDR3 nucleotide sequence: TGTGCCAGTAGTATATGGGGAGGACCCGTGGACTATGAAGCTTTCTTT.

This clone was recorded a few times. The chain couples TRBV3-1 (or the pseudogene TRBV3-2) to TRBJ2-7; D not resolved. Trimming removed 0 bases at V and 2 bases at J, with 2 bases between. Germline V CDR1 and CDR2: LGHDT, YNNKEL (reference sequence). This CDR3 spans 12 amino acids. The CDR3 DNA is TGTGCCAGCAGCCAAGATACCTACGAGCAGTACTTC. Encoded protein: CASSQDTYEQYF.

The genes are TRBV7-2 and TRBJ1-2; 7 bases line up with TRBD1. Germline loops: CDR1 SGHTA, CDR2 FQGNSA. V trimming: 9 bases; J trimming: 5 bases; junction bases outside the gene matches: 6. This CDR3 comprises 12 residues. Here the CDR3 DNA reads TGTGCCAGTACAAGACAGGGATATGGCTACACCTTC. Its translation: CASTRQGYGYTF.